These 3 T cell receptor beta chains share one sample of origin, sequenced in a study of control samples from healthy donors and cancer patients. Libraries were prepared by immunoSEQ multiplex PCR; TCRdb keeps only in-frame clonotypes and omits some of them. Of about 270,000 clones listed, about four fifths were seen once; the top ten hold about an eighth. The sequencing input was PBMCs. These receptors were obtained from an older woman with lung cancer.

The gene calls are TRBV3-1 (or the pseudogene TRBV3-2) and TRBJ1-1; 8 bases line up with TRBD1. Looked up from germline, CDR1 is LGHDT and CDR2 is YNNKEL (reference sequence). The CDR3 consists of 15 residues. Germline trimming cut 1 base from V and 1 base from J; bases unmatched to any gene: 2. CDR3 sequence (DNA): TGTGCCAGCAGCCAAGGTGGACAGGGGAACACTGAAGCTTTCTTT. Translation: CASSQGGQGNTEAFF.

This chain links TRBV9 with TRBJ1-4; D not resolved. CDR3 size: 13 residues. V was pared by 7 bases and J by 8 bases, with 15 bases between. Germline V gene sequence: CDR1 SGDLS, CDR2 YYNGEE. This chain's CDR3 is CASAGSEAEKLFF. The CDR3 DNA reads TGTGCCAGCGCCGGGTCCGAAGCCGAAAAACTGTTTTTT.

J is TRBJ2-5 and V is TRBV24-1; D gene ambiguous. CDR1 is KGHDR, CDR2 SFDVKD, per germline. V was cut by 5 bases and J by 5 bases, with 14 bases left in between. The CDR3 has 14 residues. DNA for the CDR3: TGTGCCACCAGTGTACCAGGCCTTTTTGAGACCCAGTACTTC. The encoded protein is CATSVPGLFETQYF.